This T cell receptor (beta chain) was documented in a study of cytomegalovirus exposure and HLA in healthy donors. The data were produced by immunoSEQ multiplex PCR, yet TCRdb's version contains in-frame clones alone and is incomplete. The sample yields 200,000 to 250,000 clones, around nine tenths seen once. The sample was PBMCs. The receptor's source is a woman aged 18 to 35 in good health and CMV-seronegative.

The CDR3 region has the DNA TGTGCCAGCAGCCCCCTAGTAGCGGGGGACAATGAGCAGTTCTTC. This sequence encodes CASSPLVAGDNEQFF. The J gene is TRBJ2-1, the V gene TRBV5-8; TRBD2 matches at 9 bases. Germline-derived CDR1 and CDR2 are SGHTS and YDEGEE. V was clipped by 4 bases and J by 5 bases; unmatched bases: 7. The CDR3 runs 15 residues.